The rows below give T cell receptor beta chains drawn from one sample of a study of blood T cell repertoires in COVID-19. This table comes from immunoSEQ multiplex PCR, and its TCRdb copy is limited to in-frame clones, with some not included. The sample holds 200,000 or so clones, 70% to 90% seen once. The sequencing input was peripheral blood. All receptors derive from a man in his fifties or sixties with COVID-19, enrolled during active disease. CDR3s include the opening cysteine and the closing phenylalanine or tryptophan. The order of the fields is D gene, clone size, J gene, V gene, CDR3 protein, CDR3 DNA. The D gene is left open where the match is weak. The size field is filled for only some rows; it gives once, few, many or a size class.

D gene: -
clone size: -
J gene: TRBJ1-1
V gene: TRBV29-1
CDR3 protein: CSVPGVHEAFF
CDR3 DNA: TGCAGCGTGCCCGGGGTGCATGAAGCTTTCTTT

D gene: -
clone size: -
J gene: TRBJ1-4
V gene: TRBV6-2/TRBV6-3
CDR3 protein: CASSHRVTNEKLFF
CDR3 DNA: TGTGCCAGCAGTCACAGGGTAACTAATGAAAAACTGTTTTTT

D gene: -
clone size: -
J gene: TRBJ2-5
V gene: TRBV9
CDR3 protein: CASSTRDREETQYF
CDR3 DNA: TGTGCCAGCAGCACCAGAGACAGAGAAGAGACCCAGTACTTC

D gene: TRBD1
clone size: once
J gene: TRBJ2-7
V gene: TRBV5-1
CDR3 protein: CASSPGTGRLEQYF
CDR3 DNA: TGCGCCAGCAGCCCCGGGACAGGGAGGCTTGAGCAGTACTTC

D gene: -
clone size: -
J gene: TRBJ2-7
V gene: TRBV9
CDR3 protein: CASSAYTGSEQYF
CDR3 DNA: TGTGCCAGCAGCGCGTATACAGGGAGCGAGCAGTACTTC

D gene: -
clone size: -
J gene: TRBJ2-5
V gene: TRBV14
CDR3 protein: CASSPLDLQETQYF
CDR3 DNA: TGTGCCAGCAGCCCCCTAGACCTCCAAGAGACCCAGTACTTC

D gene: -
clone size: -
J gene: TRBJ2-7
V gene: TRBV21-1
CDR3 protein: CASSNRDRGEGEQYF
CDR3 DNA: TGTGCCAGCAGCAACCGGGACAGGGGGGAGGGCGAGCAGTACTTC

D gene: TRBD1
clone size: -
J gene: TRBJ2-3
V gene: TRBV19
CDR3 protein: CASSIDWPRQGADTQYF
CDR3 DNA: TGTGCCAGTAGTATAGATTGGCCGAGACAGGGGGCAGATACGCAGTATTTT

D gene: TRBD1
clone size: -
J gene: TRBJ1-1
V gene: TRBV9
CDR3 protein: CASRGQGARTEAFF
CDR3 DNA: TGTGCCAGCAGGGGACAGGGGGCGCGCACTGAAGCTTTCTTT

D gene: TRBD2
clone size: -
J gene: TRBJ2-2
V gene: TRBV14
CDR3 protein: CASSQTSGGLNTGELFF
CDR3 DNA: TGTGCCAGCAGCCAAACTAGCGGGGGCCTGAACACCGGGGAGCTGTTTTTT

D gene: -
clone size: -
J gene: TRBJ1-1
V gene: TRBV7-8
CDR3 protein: CASSSYSQRTEAFF
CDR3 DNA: TGTGCCAGCAGCTCCTACAGTCAACGCACTGAAGCTTTCTTT

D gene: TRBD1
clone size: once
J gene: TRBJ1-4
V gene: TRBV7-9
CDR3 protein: CASSLAGTGGNEKLFF
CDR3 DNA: TGTGCCAGCAGCTTAGCTGGGACAGGGGGGAATGAAAAACTGTTTTTT

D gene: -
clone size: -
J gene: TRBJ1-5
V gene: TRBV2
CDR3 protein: CASMGGGNQPQHF
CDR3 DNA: TGTGCCAGCATGGGGGGGGGCAATCAGCCCCAGCATTTT

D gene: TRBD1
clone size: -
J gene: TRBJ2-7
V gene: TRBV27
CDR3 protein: CASSLKFGQGLYEQYF
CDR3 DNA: TGTGCCAGCAGTTTAAAATTTGGACAGGGTCTCTACGAGCAGTACTTC

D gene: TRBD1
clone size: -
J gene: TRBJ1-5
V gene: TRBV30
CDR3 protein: CAWSHRTGYNQPQHF
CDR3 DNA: TGTGCCTGGAGTCATAGGACAGGGTACAATCAGCCCCAGCATTTT

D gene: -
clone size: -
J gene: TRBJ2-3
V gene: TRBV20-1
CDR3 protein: CSASNSADTQYF
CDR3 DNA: TGCAGTGCTAGTAACTCGGCAGATACGCAGTATTTT

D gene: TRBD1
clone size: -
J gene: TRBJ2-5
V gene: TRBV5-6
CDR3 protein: CASSWTGGRETQYF
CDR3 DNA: TGTGCCAGCAGCTGGACAGGGGGCAGGGAGACCCAGTACTTC

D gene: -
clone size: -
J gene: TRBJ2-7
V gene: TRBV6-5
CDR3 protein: CASTPSGVNYEQYF
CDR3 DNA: TGTGCCAGCACCCCGTCTGGAGTTAATTACGAGCAGTACTTC

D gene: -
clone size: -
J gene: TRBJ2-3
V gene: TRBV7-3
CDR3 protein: CASSPSTDTQYF
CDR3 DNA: TGTGCCAGCAGCCCTAGCACAGATACGCAGTATTTT

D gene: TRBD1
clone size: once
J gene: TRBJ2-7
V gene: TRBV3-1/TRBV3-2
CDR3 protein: CASSQASDRGYEQYF
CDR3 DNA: TGTGCCAGCAGCCAAGCATCGGACAGGGGTTACGAGCAGTACTTC

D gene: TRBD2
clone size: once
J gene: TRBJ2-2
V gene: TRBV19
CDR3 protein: CATTWTSGNTNTGELFF
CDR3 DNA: TGTGCCACCACCTGGACTAGCGGAAATACGAACACCGGGGAGCTGTTTTTT

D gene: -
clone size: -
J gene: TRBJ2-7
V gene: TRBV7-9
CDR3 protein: CASSPTGTYEQYF
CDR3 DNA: TGTGCCAGCAGCCCAACGGGAACCTACGAGCAGTACTTC

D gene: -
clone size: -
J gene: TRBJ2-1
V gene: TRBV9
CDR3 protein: CASSVAGDEIAQQFF
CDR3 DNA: TGTGCCAGCAGCGTAGCTGGAGACGAGATCGCTCAGCAGTTCTTC

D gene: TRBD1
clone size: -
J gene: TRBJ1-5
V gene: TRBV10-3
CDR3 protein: CAISEDRGGRNQPQHF
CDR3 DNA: TGTGCCATCAGTGAAGACAGGGGGGGCCGCAATCAGCCCCAGCATTTT

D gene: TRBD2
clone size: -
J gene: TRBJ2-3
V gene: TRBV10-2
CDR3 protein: CASSGIAGLLTDTQYF
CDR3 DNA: TGCGCCAGCAGTGGCATAGCGGGACTCCTCACAGATACGCAGTATTTT

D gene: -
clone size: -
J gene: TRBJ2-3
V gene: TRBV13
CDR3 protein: CASSLGSQGSRTDTQYF
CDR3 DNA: TGTGCCAGCAGCTTAGGATCCCAGGGGAGTCGCACAGATACGCAGTATTTT

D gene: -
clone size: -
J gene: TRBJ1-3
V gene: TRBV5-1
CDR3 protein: CASSLDRGNTIYF
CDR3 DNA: TGCGCCAGCAGCTTGGACAGGGGAAACACCATATATTTT

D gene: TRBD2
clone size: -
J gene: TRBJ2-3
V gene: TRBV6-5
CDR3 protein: CASNRGGRVTDTQYF
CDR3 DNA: TGTGCCAGCAACCGGGGGGGGAGGGTGACAGATACGCAGTATTTT

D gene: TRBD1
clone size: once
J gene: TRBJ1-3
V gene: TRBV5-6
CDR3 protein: CASSPTGGNTIYF
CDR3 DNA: TGTGCCAGCAGCCCGACAGGGGGGAACACCATATATTTT

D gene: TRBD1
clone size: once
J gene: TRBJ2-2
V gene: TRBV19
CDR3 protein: CASRQGPSNTGELFF
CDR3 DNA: TGTGCCAGTAGACAGGGGCCCTCGAACACCGGGGAGCTGTTTTTT

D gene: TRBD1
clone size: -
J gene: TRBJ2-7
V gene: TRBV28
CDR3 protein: CASSLLDRVTYF
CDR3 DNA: TGTGCCAGCAGTTTATTGGACAGGGTTACGTACTTC